This TCR beta chain was identified during a study of human T cells and chemical hapten exposure. Time point reported: patch test 1, 2 weeks after DPC sensitization. The treatment here: therapeutic diphenylcyclopropenone sensitization with weekly scalp DPC. This clonotype was counted a few times. A single record per CDR3 protein comes from TCRdb applying MiXCR to the RACE reads. Among roughly 120,000 distinct CDR3 sequences listed, roughly an eighth were seen once. Losses at the gene ends were 4 bases for V and 3 bases for J; bases not matched to a gene: 6. In germline, CDR1 is DFQATT, CDR2 SNEGSKA (reference sequence). The CDR3 runs 15 residues.

The chain has TRBV20-1 and TRBJ1-6; TRBD1 aligns across 7 bases. This TCR was recovered from a man between 18 and 35 years old with alopecia areata. Some clones in this sample may be carry-over from other donors' samples. This specimen consisted of whole blood, obtained in connection with sensitization to the hapten diphenylcyclopropenone (DPC). The CDR3 DNA sequence: TGCAGTGCTACTAGGGGACAGTACTATAATTCACCCCTCCACTTT. Encoded protein: CSATRGQYYNSPLHF.